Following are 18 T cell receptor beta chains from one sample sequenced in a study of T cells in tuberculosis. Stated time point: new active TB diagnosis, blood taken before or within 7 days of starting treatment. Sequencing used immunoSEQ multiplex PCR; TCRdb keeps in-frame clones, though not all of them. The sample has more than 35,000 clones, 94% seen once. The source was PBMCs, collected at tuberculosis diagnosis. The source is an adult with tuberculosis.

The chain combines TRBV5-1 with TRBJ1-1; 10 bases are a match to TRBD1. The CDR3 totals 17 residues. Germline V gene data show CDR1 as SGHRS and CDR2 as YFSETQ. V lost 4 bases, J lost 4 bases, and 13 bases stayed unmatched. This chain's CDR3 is CASSTGQGVVGSTEAFF. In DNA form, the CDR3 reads TGCGCCAGCAGCACCGGACAGGGGGTTGTGGGGAGCACTGAAGCTTTCTTT.

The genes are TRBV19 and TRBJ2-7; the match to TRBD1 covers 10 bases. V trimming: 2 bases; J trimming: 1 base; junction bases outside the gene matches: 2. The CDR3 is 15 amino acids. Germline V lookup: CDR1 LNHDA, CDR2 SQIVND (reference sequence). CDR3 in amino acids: CASSITGQGSYEQYF. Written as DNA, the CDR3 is TGTGCCAGTAGTATAACGGGACAGGGGTCCTACGAGCAGTACTTC.

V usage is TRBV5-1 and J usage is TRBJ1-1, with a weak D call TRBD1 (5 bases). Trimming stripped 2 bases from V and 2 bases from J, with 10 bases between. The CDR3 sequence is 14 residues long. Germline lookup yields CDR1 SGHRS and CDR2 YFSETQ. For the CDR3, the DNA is TGCGCCAGCAGCTTTACCGACAGCAACACTGAAGCTTTCTTT. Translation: CASSFTDSNTEAFF.

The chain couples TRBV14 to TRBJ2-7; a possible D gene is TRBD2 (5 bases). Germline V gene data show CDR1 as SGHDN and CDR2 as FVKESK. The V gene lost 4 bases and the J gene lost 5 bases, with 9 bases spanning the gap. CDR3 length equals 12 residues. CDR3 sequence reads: CASSPGYHEQYF. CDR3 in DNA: TGTGCCAGCAGCCCGGGGTACCACGAGCAGTACTTC.

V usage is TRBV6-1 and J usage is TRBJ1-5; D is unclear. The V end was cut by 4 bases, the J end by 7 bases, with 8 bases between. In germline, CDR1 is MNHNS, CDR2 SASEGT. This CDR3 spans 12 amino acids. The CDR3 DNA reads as TGTGCCAGCAGTGTCGGGTCCCAGCCCCAGCATTTT. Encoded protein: CASSVGSQPQHF.

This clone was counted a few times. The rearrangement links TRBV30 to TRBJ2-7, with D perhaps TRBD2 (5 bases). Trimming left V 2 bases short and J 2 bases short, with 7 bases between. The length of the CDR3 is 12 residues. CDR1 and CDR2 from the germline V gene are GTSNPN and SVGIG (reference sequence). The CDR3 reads CAWSPGAYEQYF. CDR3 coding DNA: TGTGCCTGGAGTCCCGGGGCCTACGAGCAGTACTTC.

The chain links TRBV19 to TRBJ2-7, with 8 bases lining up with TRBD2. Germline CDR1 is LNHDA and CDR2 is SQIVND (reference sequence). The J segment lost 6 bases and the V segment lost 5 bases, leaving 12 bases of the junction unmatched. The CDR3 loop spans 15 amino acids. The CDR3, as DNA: TGTGCCAGTAGTCCCCGGGGGGGGAAAGGGGGCGAGCAGTACTTC. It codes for CASSPRGGKGGEQYF.

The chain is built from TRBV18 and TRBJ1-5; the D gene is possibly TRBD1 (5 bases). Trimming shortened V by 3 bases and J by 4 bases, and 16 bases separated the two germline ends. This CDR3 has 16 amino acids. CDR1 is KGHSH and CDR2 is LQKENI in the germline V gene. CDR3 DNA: TGTGCCAGCTCACCGGGGAGGGGCTCCTTAAATCAGCCCCAGCATTTT. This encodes CASSPGRGSLNQPQHF. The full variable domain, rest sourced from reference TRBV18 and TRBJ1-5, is NAGVMQNPRHLVRRRGQEARLRCSPMKGHSHVYWYRQLPEEGLKFMVYLQKENIIDESGMPKERFSAEFPKEGPSILRIQQVVRGDSAAYFCASSPGRGSLNQPQHFGDGTRLSIL.

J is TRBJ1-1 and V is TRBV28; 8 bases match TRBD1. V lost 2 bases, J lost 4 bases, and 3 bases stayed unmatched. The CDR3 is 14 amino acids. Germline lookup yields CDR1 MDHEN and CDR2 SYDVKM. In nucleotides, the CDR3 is TGTGCCAGCAGTTTACCGACAGGGGCCACTGAAGCTTTCTTT. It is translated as CASSLPTGATEAFF.

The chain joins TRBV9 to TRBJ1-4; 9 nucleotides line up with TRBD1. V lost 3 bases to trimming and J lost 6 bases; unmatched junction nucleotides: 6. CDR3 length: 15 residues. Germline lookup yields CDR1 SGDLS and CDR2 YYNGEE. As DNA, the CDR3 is TGTGCCAGCAGCGGGGAGGACAGGGGATATGAAAAACTGTTTTTT. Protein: CASSGEDRGYEKLFF.

CDR3 sequence (DNA): TGTGCCAGTAGTTACCGGGGGTCAGATACGCAGTATTTT. Protein sequence: CASSYRGSDTQYF. This rearrangement joins TRBV19 to TRBJ2-3; a weak D match, TRBD2 (6 bases). The germline gives CDR1 LNHDA, CDR2 SQIVND (reference sequence). The CDR3 covers 13 residues. The ends were cut back, 5 bases at V and 4 bases at J, with 10 bases in the middle. The complete variable domain, with remaining parts taken from reference TRBV19 and TRBJ2-3, reads DGGITQSPKYLFRKEGQNVTLSCEQNLNHDAMYWYRQDPGQGLRLIYYSQIVNDFQKGDIAEGYSVSREKKESFPLTVTSAQKNPTAFYLCASSYRGSDTQYFGPGTRLTVL.

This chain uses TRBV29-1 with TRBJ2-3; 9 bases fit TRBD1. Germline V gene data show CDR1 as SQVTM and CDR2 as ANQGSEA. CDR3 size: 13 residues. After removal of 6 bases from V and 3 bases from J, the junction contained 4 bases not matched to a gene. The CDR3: CSVGTGFTDTQYF. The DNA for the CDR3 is TGCAGCGTCGGGACAGGGTTTACAGATACGCAGTATTTT.

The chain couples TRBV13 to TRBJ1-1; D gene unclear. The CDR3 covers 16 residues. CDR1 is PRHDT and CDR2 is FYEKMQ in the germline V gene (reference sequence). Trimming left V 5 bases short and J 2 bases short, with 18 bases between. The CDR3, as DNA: TGTGCCAGCAGCACAAAGCCACCCCAGGCTAACACTGAAGCTTTCTTT. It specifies CASSTKPPQANTEAFF.

The CDR3 here is CASSQDRGTGVAGANVLTF. DNA for the CDR3: TGCGCCAGCAGCCAAGATCGCGGGACAGGGGTCGCGGGGGCCAACGTCCTGACTTTC. The chain employs TRBV4-3 and TRBJ2-6; the match to TRBD1 covers 10 bases. CDR1 is LGHNA, CDR2 YSLEER, per germline. V lost 0 bases to trimming and J lost 4 bases; unmatched junction nucleotides: 9. This CDR3 has 19 residues.

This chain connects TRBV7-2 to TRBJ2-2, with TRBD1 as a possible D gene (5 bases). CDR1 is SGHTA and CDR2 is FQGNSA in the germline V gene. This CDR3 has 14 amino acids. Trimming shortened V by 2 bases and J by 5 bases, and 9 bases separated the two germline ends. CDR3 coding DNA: TGTGCCAGCAGCTTAAGCAGGGATACCGGGGAGCTGTTTTTT. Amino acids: CASSLSRDTGELFF.

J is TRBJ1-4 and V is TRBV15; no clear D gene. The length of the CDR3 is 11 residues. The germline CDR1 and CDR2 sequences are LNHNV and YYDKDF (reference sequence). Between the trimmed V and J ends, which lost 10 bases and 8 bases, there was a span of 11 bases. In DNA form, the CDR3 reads TGTGCCATTACGGTCGGGGAAAAACTGTTTTTT. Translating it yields CAITVGEKLFF.

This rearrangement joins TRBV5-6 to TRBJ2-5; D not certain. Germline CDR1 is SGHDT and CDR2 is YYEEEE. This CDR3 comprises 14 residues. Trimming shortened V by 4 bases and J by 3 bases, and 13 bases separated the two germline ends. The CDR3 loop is CASSRFPGEETQYF. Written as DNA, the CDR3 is TGTGCCAGCAGCCGTTTTCCGGGTGAAGAGACCCAGTACTTC.

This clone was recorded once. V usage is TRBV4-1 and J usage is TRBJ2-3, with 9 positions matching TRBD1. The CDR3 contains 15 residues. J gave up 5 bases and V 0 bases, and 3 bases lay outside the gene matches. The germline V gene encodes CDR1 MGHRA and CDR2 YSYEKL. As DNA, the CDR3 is TGCGCCAGCAGCCAAGAGGGACAGGGCCTAGATACGCAGTATTTT. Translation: CASSQEGQGLDTQYF.